These T cell receptor beta chains were read from a single sample in a study of CD8 T cells in ankylosing spondylitis. MiXCR, run by TCRdb on the 5' RACE reads, gives a single entry per CDR3 protein. This sample has around 130,000 distinct CDR3 sequences, with roughly 6.6% found just once. The specimen was blood, either unsorted or a sorted T cell fraction (not recorded which). These receptors were taken from a male donor with ankylosing spondylitis or in good health (not recorded which). The CDR3 runs from the conserved cysteine through the conserved F or W. A D gene is named only where the DNA matches it firmly. A clone size is listed for some rows: how often the clone was seen (once, few, many), or a class if it is expanded.

d_call: -; j_call: TRBJ2-3; clone_size: many; v_call: TRBV12-3/TRBV12-4; cdr3_nt: TGTGCCAGCAGGTCGGCAGGGCCAGATACGCAGTATTTT; cdr3_aa: CASRSAGPDTQYF
d_call: -; j_call: TRBJ2-3; clone_size: many; v_call: TRBV29-1; cdr3_nt: TGCAGCGTCCGGACTGGCACAGATACGCAGTATTTT; cdr3_aa: CSVRTGTDTQYF
d_call: TRBD2; j_call: TRBJ2-1; clone_size: many; v_call: TRBV6-6; cdr3_nt: TGTGCCAGCAGCCAAAGCGGGACTCAACAGTTCTTC; cdr3_aa: CASSQSGTQQFF
d_call: TRBD2; j_call: TRBJ2-1; clone_size: many; v_call: TRBV20-1; cdr3_nt: TGCAGTGCTAGAGAGGGGCGGGGGGGCTTCCCTGAGCAGTTCTTC; cdr3_aa: CSAREGRGGFPEQFF
d_call: -; j_call: TRBJ2-7; clone_size: many; v_call: TRBV28; cdr3_nt: TGTGCCAGCAGTTTTGGTGACACAATCTACGAGCAGTACTTC; cdr3_aa: CASSFGDTIYEQYF
d_call: -; j_call: TRBJ2-3; clone_size: many; v_call: TRBV29-1; cdr3_nt: TGCAGCGTTGTGGACCCAGCCACAGATACGCAGTATTTT; cdr3_aa: CSVVDPATDTQYF
d_call: -; j_call: TRBJ2-1; clone_size: -; v_call: TRBV20-1; cdr3_nt: TGCAGGGGCGCCGCTAAGGGTGGGGATTGGGATAGCTACTACTACAATGAGCAGTTCTTC; cdr3_aa: CRGAAKGGDWDSYYYNEQFF
d_call: -; j_call: TRBJ1-5; clone_size: once; v_call: TRBV20-1; cdr3_nt: TGCAGTGCCACTGGATCTAGTAGCAATCAGCCCCAGCATTTT; cdr3_aa: CSATGSSSNQPQHF
d_call: -; j_call: TRBJ2-2; clone_size: many; v_call: TRBV5-1; cdr3_nt: TGCGCCAGCAGCTTGACCCCGGGGCGGGTCGGGGAGCTGTTTTTT; cdr3_aa: CASSLTPGRVGELFF
d_call: TRBD2; j_call: TRBJ2-7; clone_size: many; v_call: TRBV7-2; cdr3_nt: TGTGCCAGCAGCTCAGGGACTAGCGGGAAGGCCTACGAGCAGTACTTC; cdr3_aa: CASSSGTSGKAYEQYF
d_call: TRBD1; j_call: TRBJ2-7; clone_size: many; v_call: TRBV20-1; cdr3_nt: TGCAGTGCTAGAGATTTAGGGACAGGTGCCCTCGAGCAGTACTTC; cdr3_aa: CSARDLGTGALEQYF
d_call: -; j_call: TRBJ1-2; clone_size: -; v_call: TRBV28; cdr3_nt: TGTGCCAGCACCCCGTTCGGAGGCTATGGCTACACCTTC; cdr3_aa: CASTPFGGYGYTF
d_call: -; j_call: TRBJ1-6; clone_size: many; v_call: TRBV20-1; cdr3_nt: TGCAGTGCTAGAGCAGGAGACTCAAGCTCCTATAATTCACCCCTCCACTTT; cdr3_aa: CSARAGDSSSYNSPLHF
d_call: -; j_call: TRBJ2-1; clone_size: few; v_call: TRBV10-3; cdr3_nt: TGTGCCATCAGTTACCACGGGGATGAGCAGTTCTTC; cdr3_aa: CAISYHGDEQFF
d_call: -; j_call: TRBJ2-3; clone_size: many; v_call: TRBV10-3; cdr3_nt: TGTGCCATCGGGTCTGGTGCCCGAGGGGATACGCAGTATTTT; cdr3_aa: CAIGSGARGDTQYF
d_call: TRBD1; j_call: TRBJ1-5; clone_size: many; v_call: TRBV12-3/TRBV12-4; cdr3_nt: TGTGCCAGCACTGCAATTGGGACAGGGGGCGGTCAGCCCCAGCATTTT; cdr3_aa: CASTAIGTGGGQPQHF
d_call: TRBD1; j_call: TRBJ2-5; clone_size: -; v_call: TRBV5-1; cdr3_nt: TGCGCCAGCAGCTTGGTCTCAAGGACAGGGGGCAGAGAGACCCAGTACTTC; cdr3_aa: CASSLVSRTGGRETQYF
d_call: TRBD2; j_call: TRBJ2-7; clone_size: many; v_call: TRBV7-9; cdr3_nt: TGTGCCAGCAGCTTAGAGGCTAGCGGGAACTACGAGCAGTACTTC; cdr3_aa: CASSLEASGNYEQYF
d_call: TRBD2; j_call: TRBJ2-3; clone_size: few; v_call: TRBV20-1; cdr3_nt: TGCAGTGCTTTACTAGCGGGGGGGACAGATACGCAGTATTTT; cdr3_aa: CSALLAGGTDTQYF
d_call: -; j_call: TRBJ2-3; clone_size: many; v_call: TRBV5-6; cdr3_nt: TGTGCCAGCAGCCAGGGGGGCATTACAGATACGCAGTATTTT; cdr3_aa: CASSQGGITDTQYF
d_call: -; j_call: TRBJ2-5; clone_size: many; v_call: TRBV29-1; cdr3_nt: TGCAGCGTGGCAACAGGGGAGACCCAGTACTTC; cdr3_aa: CSVATGETQYF
d_call: TRBD2; j_call: TRBJ2-5; clone_size: many; v_call: TRBV5-1; cdr3_nt: TGCGCCAGCAGCTCGGGGGGGGGAGAGACCCAGTACTTC; cdr3_aa: CASSSGGGETQYF